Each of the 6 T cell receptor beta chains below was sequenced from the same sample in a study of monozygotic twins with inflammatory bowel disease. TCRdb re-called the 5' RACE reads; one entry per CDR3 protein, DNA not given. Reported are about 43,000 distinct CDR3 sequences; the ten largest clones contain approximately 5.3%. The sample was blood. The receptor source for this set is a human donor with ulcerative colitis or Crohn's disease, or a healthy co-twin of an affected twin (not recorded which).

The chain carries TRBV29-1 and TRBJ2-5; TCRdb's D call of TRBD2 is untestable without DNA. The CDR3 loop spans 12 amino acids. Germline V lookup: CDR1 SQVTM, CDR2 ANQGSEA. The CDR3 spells CSVGDSKETQYF.

The CDR3 region is CASSLTGTSGVKNMQYF. The genes are TRBV18 and TRBJ2-4; the TCRdb call, TRBD2, lacks DNA for checking. This CDR3 is built from 17 residues. Germline V lookup: CDR1 KGHSH, CDR2 LQKENI.

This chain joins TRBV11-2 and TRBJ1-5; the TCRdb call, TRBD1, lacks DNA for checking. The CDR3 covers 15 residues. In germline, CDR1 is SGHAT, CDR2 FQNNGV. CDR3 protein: CASSLEPDRGGPQHF.

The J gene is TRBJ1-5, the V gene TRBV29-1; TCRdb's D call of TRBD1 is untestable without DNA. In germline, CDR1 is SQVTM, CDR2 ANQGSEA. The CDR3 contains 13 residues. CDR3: CSAGTGGGQPQHF.

CDR3 sequence: CASGPRESYTEAFF. The chain combines TRBV27 with TRBJ1-1; TCRdb gives TRBD1 as the D gene, but with no DNA this cannot be confirmed. Germline V gene sequence: CDR1 MNHEY, CDR2 SMNVEV (reference sequence). This CDR3 comprises 14 residues.

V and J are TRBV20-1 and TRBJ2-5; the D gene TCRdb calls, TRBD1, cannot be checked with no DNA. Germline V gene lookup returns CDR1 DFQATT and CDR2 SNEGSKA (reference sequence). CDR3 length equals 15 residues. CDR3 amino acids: CSASRTGLRQETQYF.